The clone carrying this T cell receptor (delta chain) counts as medium-sized. The data belong to a study of gamma-delta chains in newborns, infants, children. Study-level information: Polyclonal expansion of innate γδ T cells after birth follows microbial exposure.

Germline CDR1 is GEAIGNYY and CDR2 is EKD. The ends lost 0 bases at V and 0 bases at J; junction bases unmatched: 3. This CDR3 has 16 amino acids. TCRdb made new clone calls on the reads using CATT. Of 5,600 or so delta-chain clones listed, approximately 1.9% are singletons. The sample taken for sequencing was blood. The chain employs TRDV2 and TRDJ2, with 7 bases aligning to TRDD3. The TCR comes from a child who was a newborn, infant or young child, either healthy, febrile or measles-vaccinated (not recorded which). CDR3 protein: CACDTLGEALTAQLFF. The CDR3 DNA reads TGTGCCTGTGACACCTTGGGGGAAGCTTTGACAGCACAACTCTTCTTT.